This T cell receptor beta chain was recovered during a study of response to subunit inactivated influenza vaccine. Germline V lookup: CDR1 GTSNPN, CDR2 SVGIG (reference sequence). This CDR3 is built from 13 residues. The ends were cut back, 1 base at V and 3 bases at J, with 8 bases in the middle. Comment on this clonotype: Its matching antigen is unknown.

Using its own MiXCR run on the RT-PCR reads, TCRdb lists one record per CDR3 protein. This table has 450,000 to 600,000 distinct CDR3 sequences, approximately 7.2% appearing once. Study-level results: Authors suggested seasonal influenza vaccinations each recruit few new T cells.

The sequence derives from a man between 45 and 75 years old who received an inactivated influenza vaccine. V usage is TRBV30 and J usage is TRBJ2-3; D gene uncertain. The sample was PBMCs from blood, taken less than 25 months after vaccination. The CDR3 coding sequence is TGTGCCTGGAGTGCGAAGGGTACAGATACGCAGTATTTT. It codes for CAWSAKGTDTQYF.